These 10 T cell receptor beta chains came from one sample sequenced in a study of blood T cell repertoires in COVID-19. Assay used: immunoSEQ multiplex PCR; TCRdb lists only in-frame clones, some missing. The sample lists roughly 260,000 clones; 65% to 80% were seen once. Sequences were obtained from peripheral blood. These receptors originate from a woman in her 40s with active or convalescent COVID-19.

The genes are TRBV6-5 and TRBJ2-6; weak D call: TRBD1 (6 bases). Germline CDR1 reads MNHEY; CDR2 reads SVGAGI. The CDR3 length is 14 residues. Trimming removed 7 bases from V and 3 bases from J, with 10 bases in between. The CDR3 sequence is CASMWTDGANVLTF. In DNA, the CDR3 is TGTGCCAGCATGTGGACAGATGGGGCCAACGTCCTGACTTTC.

This chain links TRBV28 with TRBJ1-5; the match to TRBD1 covers 7 bases. This CDR3 spans 15 amino acids. Germline V gene sequence: CDR1 MDHEN, CDR2 SYDVKM. V was pared by 2 bases and J by 6 bases, with 7 bases of the junction left unmatched. The CDR3, as DNA: TGTGCCAGCAGTTTACGTAGGGGGCTTGGTCAGCCCCAGCATTTT. The encoded protein is CASSLRRGLGQPQHF.

The genes are TRBV6-5 and TRBJ1-6; D ambiguous. The CDR3 sequence is 12 residues long. CDR1 and CDR2 (germline): MNHEY, SVGAGI. With 6 bases removed from V and 9 bases from J, the gap between germline ends came to 9 bases. The CDR3 DNA reads as TGTGCCAGCAGCAAGAGAACTTCACCCCTCCACTTT. It is translated as CASSKRTSPLHF.

The chain has TRBV10-2 and TRBJ2-5, with 10 nucleotides matching TRBD2. This CDR3 comprises 15 residues. Germline V gene lookup returns CDR1 WSHSY and CDR2 SAAADI. V lost 2 bases, J lost 1 base, and 1 base stayed unmatched. The CDR3 protein is CASSEPSGGQETQYF. The CDR3 DNA follows: TGCGCCAGCAGTGAGCCTAGCGGGGGCCAAGAGACCCAGTACTTC.

The rearrangement links TRBV28 to TRBJ1-5; D gene uncertain. V was clipped by 3 bases and J by 8 bases, with 17 bases between them. Germline V lookup: CDR1 MDHEN, CDR2 SYDVKM. This CDR3 has 15 amino acids. CDR3 in amino acids: CASSFEGRVLEPQHF. DNA of the CDR3: TGTGCCAGCAGTTTCGAGGGTAGAGTATTGGAGCCCCAGCATTTT.

This clone was recorded only once. The chain recombines TRBV19 with TRBJ2-2, with D possibly matching TRBD1 (6 bases). The germline V and J ends were trimmed by 5 bases and 10 bases, with 14 bases remaining between them. The CDR3 contains 13 residues. The germline V gene encodes CDR1 LNHDA and CDR2 SQIVND (reference sequence). DNA of the CDR3: TGTGCCAGTAGTGACAGGTCCCGTCTGGAGCTGTTTTTT. Residues: CASSDRSRLELFF.

The V gene is TRBV15, the J gene TRBJ1-4; 7 nucleotides match TRBD1. The CDR3 has 15 amino acids. After removal of 0 bases from V and 5 bases from J, the junction contained 3 bases not matched to a gene. The germline gives CDR1 LNHNV, CDR2 YYDKDF (reference sequence). This CDR3 reads CATSRETGRNEKLFF. In DNA, the CDR3 is TGTGCCACCAGCAGAGAGACAGGGAGGAATGAAAAACTGTTTTTT. Drawing the rest from reference TRBV15 and TRBJ1-4, the complete variable domain is DAMVIQNPRYQVTQFGKPVTLSCSQTLNHNVMYWYQQKSSQAPKLLFHYYDKDFNNEADTPDNFQSRRPNTSFCFLDIRSPGLGDTAMYLCATSRETGRNEKLFFGSGTQLSVL.

The chain joins TRBV5-1 to TRBJ1-3, with unresolved D. Between the trimmed V and J ends, which lost 0 bases and 6 bases, there was a span of 7 bases. This CDR3 comprises 13 residues. Germline V lookup: CDR1 SGHRS, CDR2 YFSETQ. The CDR3 DNA sequence: TGCGCCAGCAGCTTGGAGACAAAAAACACCATATATTTT. Its translation is CASSLETKNTIYF.

The CDR3, as DNA: TGTGCCAGCAGGGTACAGGACGCGGGCACAGATACGCAGTATTTT. Amino acids: CASRVQDAGTDTQYF. V is TRBV7-9 and J is TRBJ2-3; weak D call: TRBD1 (5 bases). CDR1 and CDR2 from the germline V gene are SEHNR and FQNEAQ (reference sequence). With 6 bases removed from V and 1 base from J, the gap between germline ends came to 14 bases. This CDR3 has 15 residues. The full variable domain, completed using reference TRBV7-9 and TRBJ2-3, is DTGVSQNPRHKITKRGQNVTFRCDPISEHNRLYWYRQTLGQGPEFLTYFQNEAQLEKSRLLSDRFSAERPKGSFSTLEIQRTEQGDSAMYLCASRVQDAGTDTQYFGPGTRLTVL.

The chain joins TRBV9 to TRBJ2-1; tentative D call: TRBD2 (5 bases). The CDR3 runs 16 residues. V lost 0 bases to trimming and J lost 10 bases, with 20 bases between them. Germline CDR1 is SGDLS and CDR2 is YYNGEE. The CDR3 DNA reads as TGTGCCAGCAGCGTAGCTGGGAGAGGACCTCTTAACGAGCAGTTCTTC. This gives the protein CASSVAGRGPLNEQFF. Full variable domain (rest looked up from reference TRBV9 and TRBJ2-1): DSGVTQTPKHLITATGQRVTLRCSPRSGDLSVYWYQQSLDQGLQFLIQYYNGEERAKGNILERFSAQQFPDLHSELNLSSLELGDSALYFCASSVAGRGPLNEQFFGPGTRLTVL.